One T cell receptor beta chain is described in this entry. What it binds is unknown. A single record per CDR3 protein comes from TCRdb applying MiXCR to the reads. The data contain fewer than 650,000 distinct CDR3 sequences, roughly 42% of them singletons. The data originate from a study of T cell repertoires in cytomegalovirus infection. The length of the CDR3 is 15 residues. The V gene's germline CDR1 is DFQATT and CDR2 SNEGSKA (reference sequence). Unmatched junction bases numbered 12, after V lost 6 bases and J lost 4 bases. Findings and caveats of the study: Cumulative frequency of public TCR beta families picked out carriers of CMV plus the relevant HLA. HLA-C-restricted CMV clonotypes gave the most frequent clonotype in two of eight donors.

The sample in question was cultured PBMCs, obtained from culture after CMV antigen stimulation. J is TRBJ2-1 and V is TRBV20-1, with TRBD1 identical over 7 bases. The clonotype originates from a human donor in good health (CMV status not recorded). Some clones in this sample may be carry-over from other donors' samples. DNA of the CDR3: TGCAGTGCCATAACACAGGGGAAGGTGTACAATGAGCAGTTCTTC. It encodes CSAITQGKVYNEQFF.